This T cell receptor beta chain was captured in a study of blood T cell repertoires in COVID-19 (dated by TCRdb to 2019 to 2021). Regarding the research as a whole: ImmuneRACE Cohort 3 recovered participants were defined by two consecutive negative NP/OP PCR tests, healthcare professional clearance, or symptom resolution. Samples from collaborators originated in the United States, Italy and Spain and spanned both the acute and convalescent phases of COVID-19. The prospective study material was composed of cDNA or gDNA derived from T cells, B-cell-depleted T cells, or PBMCs. Subjects who had been exposed to COVID-19, were actively infected with it, or had recovered from it provided the deeply sampled blood TCRbeta repertoires that made up the dataset. The repertoires were released in a freely available public database intended as a resource for research on the immune response to SARS-CoV-2. The samples were drawn from the first 160 participants of the ongoing ImmuneRACE study and from some 1,300 subjects provided by 6 global collaborators. A de-identified subject ID, COVID-19 status, age in years and sex were almost always included in the sample metadata. Where available, HLA class I and class II types were taken from metadata supplied by the sample provider and were not determined by assay-based typing. General conclusions and limits of the study: The quantity of clinical and demographic metadata differed by source and by participant and was supplied without curation.

Participants in the prospective study were aged roughly 18 to 89 years, lived in 20 to 30 United States geographic areas, and enrolled through a virtual design. In the prospective study, cohorts were assigned on the basis of participant-reported clinical history obtained from a screening survey and a study questionnaire. Each participant in the prospective study had whole blood, serum and a nasopharyngeal or oropharyngeal swab collected by mobile phlebotomists. Additional blood draws and questionnaires over an approximately 2-month period could optionally be provided by prospective study participants. Prospective study blood samples were shipped either frozen or at room temperature before DNA extraction. Points on this clone: Its specific antigen is unknown. Per-base qualities were not stored, and no clone one base away is much larger.

The immunoSEQ Assay, a bias-controlled multiplex PCR, was used to amplify TCRbeta CDR3 regions from genomic DNA. For the original study's pipeline: The number of nucleated cells in each sample was estimated by amplification of reference gene primers within the assay. Sequence reads were collapsed and filtered to measure the absolute abundance of every unique TCRbeta CDR3 rearrangement. For each sample, productive Simpson clonality was calculated as the square root of Simpson's diversity index over productive rearrangements. As stored in TCRdb, this immuneACCESS dataset retains in-frame rearrangements with V and J assigned. A fraction of the clones does not appear; measured against another copy, unresolved V genes explain less than half of the discrepancy, and the remainder lacks a known reason. V, J and clone size derive from that table, while D and trimming were established from the DNA sequence. The sample yields about 190,000 clones; around 83% were counted once. 20% to 25% of the sample goes to the ten largest clones.

Inclusive of the bounding cysteine and phenylalanine, the CDR3 is 15 residues long. Just CDR3 DNA is preserved here, 45 bases in frame from base 1. The trim is 4 bases for V and 1 base for J, with a gap of 14 bases between the germline ends. The germline V gene yields LGHNA for CDR1 and YSLEER for CDR2. The receptor chain draws on TRBV4-3 and TRBJ2-7; the D segment could be TRBD1, given 5 matching bases. This receptor was taken from a woman in her 40s in a cohort exposed to, infected with or recovered from COVID-19 (not recorded which). Sequenced material: PBMCs or T cells enriched from blood (not recorded which). The nucleotide sequence reads as follows: TGCGCCAGCAGCCTCGACTCCCAGGGATCCTACGAGCAGTACTTC. Protein translation: CASSLDSQGSYEQYF.